The 12 T cell receptor beta chains below all came from one sample that was sequenced in a study of cytomegalovirus exposure and HLA in healthy donors. The PCR was carried out with 60 Vbeta primers and 13 Jbeta primers. Libraries were prepared by immunoSEQ multiplex PCR; TCRdb keeps only in-frame clonotypes and omits some of them. The sample yields around 160,000 clones, approximately 83% seen once. The material sequenced was PBMCs. These receptors all come from a man younger than 30 in good health and CMV-seropositive.

The J gene is TRBJ2-1, the V gene TRBV14; 8 bases align to TRBD2. J was trimmed by 8 bases and V by 3 bases; bases with no gene match: 3. The germline CDR1 and CDR2 sequences are SGHDN and FVKESK. The CDR3 loop spans 13 amino acids. The CDR3 region has the DNA TGTGCCAGCAGCCACGGACTAGCCCATGAGCAGTTCTTC. This codes for CASSHGLAHEQFF.

This chain joins TRBV9 and TRBJ1-1; TRBD1 matches at 7 bases. CDR1 is SGDLS and CDR2 is YYNGEE in the germline V gene. This CDR3 comprises 18 residues. Germline trimming cut 0 bases from V and 10 bases from J; bases unmatched to any gene: 21. In DNA, the CDR3 is TGTGCCAGCAGCGTAGAGAGGGGAGAGGTGGACAGGCCTTCGGGAGCTTTCTTT. Translated, it gives CASSVERGEVDRPSGAFF.

V usage is TRBV19 and J usage is TRBJ2-4; 10 bases align to TRBD1. The junction had 5 bases not matched to a gene; V was cut back by 11 bases and J by 4 bases. CDR3 length: 13 residues. Germline CDR1 LNHDA, CDR2 SQIVND (reference sequence). This CDR3 is CAETGGAKNIQYF. The CDR3, as DNA: TGTGCCGAGACAGGGGGCGCAAAAAACATTCAGTACTTC.

The J gene is TRBJ1-4, the V gene TRBV9, with TRBD1 matching 7 bases. The CDR3 consists of 12 residues. Per the germline V gene, CDR1 is SGDLS and CDR2 is YYNGEE. The J segment lost 6 bases and the V segment lost 4 bases, leaving 0 bases of the junction unmatched. Written as DNA, the CDR3 is TGTGCCAGCAGCACAGGGGATGAAAAACTGTTTTTT. This sequence encodes CASSTGDEKLFF.

The V and J genes are TRBV27 and TRBJ2-7; 7 bases line up with TRBD1. J gave up 2 bases and V 2 bases, and 3 bases lay outside the gene matches. CDR3 size: 14 residues. CDR1 and CDR2 (germline): MNHEY, SMNVEV (reference sequence). The CDR3 nucleotides read TGTGCCAGCAGTTTAGCAGGGACAGCCTACGAGCAGTACTTC. This gives the protein CASSLAGTAYEQYF.

This clone was observed a handful of times. J is TRBJ2-7 and V is TRBV14; no clear D. The CDR3 totals 12 residues. Between the trimmed V and J ends, which lost 1 base and 3 bases, there was a span of 4 bases. Looked up from germline, CDR1 is SGHDN and CDR2 is FVKESK. The CDR3 coding sequence is TGTGCCAGCAGCCAAGCCTTCTACGAGCAGTACTTC. This encodes CASSQAFYEQYF.

The rearrangement uses TRBV5-4 and TRBJ1-1; possibly TRBD1 for D (5 bases). The CDR3 consists of 13 residues. Looked up from germline, CDR1 is SGHNT and CDR2 is YYREEE (reference sequence). Trimming took 6 bases from V and 3 from J, leaving 12 bases between them. The CDR3 loop is CASTLGGDTEAFF. The CDR3 nucleotides read TGTGCCAGCACCCTGGGAGGGGACACTGAAGCTTTCTTT.

A few counts support this clone. The gene calls are TRBV6-5 and TRBJ2-7, with D possibly matching TRBD2 (5 bases). The CDR3 consists of 14 residues. The V end was cut by 5 bases, the J end by 3 bases, with 14 bases between. Germline V gene sequence: CDR1 MNHEY, CDR2 SVGAGI. CDR3 DNA: TGTGCCAGCAGTCCACTCGGACTTGTCTACGAGCAGTACTTC. This sequence encodes CASSPLGLVYEQYF.

The V call is TRBV6-1, the J call TRBJ2-2, with D uncertain. Germline CDR1 is MNHNS and CDR2 is SASEGT. V lost 10 bases, J lost 4 bases, and 13 bases lay in between. The length of the CDR3 is 13 residues. The CDR3 here is CAILNVSTGELFF. DNA for the CDR3: TGTGCCATCCTAAATGTCTCCACCGGGGAGCTGTTTTTT.

This clone came up once. V is TRBV5-1 and J is TRBJ2-5; D is perhaps TRBD2 (6 bases). V lost 4 bases and J lost 3, with 10 bases in between. The CDR3 runs to 13 residues. Per germline, CDR1 SGHRS and CDR2 YFSETQ. This CDR3 reads CASSPRREETQYF. The CDR3 nucleotides are TGCGCCAGCAGCCCCCGGAGGGAAGAGACCCAGTACTTC. Full variable domain (rest looked up from reference TRBV5-1 and TRBJ2-5): KAGVTQTPRYLIKTRGQQVTLSCSPISGHRSVSWYQQTPGQGLQFLFEYFSETQRNKGNFPGRFSGRQFSNSRSEMNVSTLELGDSALYLCASSPRREETQYFGPGTRLLVL.

J is TRBJ2-3 and V is TRBV30, with D perhaps TRBD2 (5 bases). Germline assignment: CDR1 GTSNPN and CDR2 SVGIG (reference sequence). The CDR3 consists of 14 residues. The V and J ends lost 3 bases and 5 bases respectively, with 15 bases between them. The CDR3: CAWRREGPGDTQYF. CDR3 bases: TGTGCCTGGAGGAGAGAGGGTCCTGGAGATACGCAGTATTTT.

This chain uses TRBV9 with TRBJ1-1; D unclear. CDR3 length equals 14 residues. The germline V gene encodes CDR1 SGDLS and CDR2 YYNGEE. Deletions cut 0 bases from V and 1 base from J, with 7 bases between. This CDR3 reads CASSVVSGNTEAFF. CDR3 bases: TGTGCCAGCAGCGTAGTCTCCGGGAACACTGAAGCTTTCTTT.